This T cell receptor beta chain was identified in a study of T cell responses to AZD1222 COVID-19 vaccine. Note on this clone: The antigen remains unidentified.

Assay used: immunoSEQ multiplex PCR; TCRdb lists only in-frame clones, some missing. The repertoire includes roughly 100,000 clones, roughly 92% of them detected once, and about 9% sits in the top ten. The study, taken as a whole, reports: Among AZD1222 vaccinees, only 5 to 7 were seropositive at baseline.

V lost 5 bases and J lost 6, with 13 bases in between. Germline CDR1 reads MNHEY; CDR2 reads SMNVEV (reference sequence). The CDR3 is 14 amino acids. The specimen was peripheral blood, collected 28 days after the second AZD1222 dose. This receptor was obtained from an adult who received the AZD1222 COVID-19 vaccine. The rearrangement uses TRBV27 and TRBJ2-2; TRBD2 is a possible D gene (5 bases). In DNA, the CDR3 is TGTGCCAGCAGTCTAACCGGGGTACCCGGGGAGCTGTTTTTT. Its translation: CASSLTGVPGELFF.